This T cell receptor beta chain stems from a study of OX40 agonist ivuxolimab in advanced cancers. Regarding the research as a whole: Ivuxolimab was a fully human IgG2 agonistic monoclonal antibody targeting the costimulatory receptor OX40 (CD134). Intravenous ivuxolimab was administered to patients every 2 weeks at six dose levels: 0.01, 0.1, 0.3, 1.5, 3 and 10 mg/kg. Of the approximately 50 dose-escalation patients, hepatocellular carcinoma was present in around 20, melanoma in approximately 15, renal cell carcinoma in 9 and head and neck cancer in 9. A male proportion of about 79% and a mean age of about 60 years, ranging from about 20 to 80, were recorded for the dose-escalation cohort. Prior anti-PD-1, anti-PD-L1 or anti-CTLA-4 therapy was permitted, and 30% to 50% of dose-escalation patients had received checkpoint inhibitors. Partial responses occurred in three dose-escalation patients: two with cutaneous melanoma and one with hepatocellular carcinoma. Peripheral TCRbeta sequencing was intended to test whether TCR sequence diversity was altered and clonal T-cell expansion was caused by ivuxolimab. The paper covers the monotherapy dose-escalation part of the phase I ivuxolimab trial, which included N of about 51 patients. Overall results and qualifications from the work: Low levels of normalized T-cell clonal expansion were also shown by some nonresponding patients. After ivuxolimab, expanded clones were on average more numerous among CD8+ T cells than among CD4+ T cells. Partial responders in the 0.1-3.0 mg/kg groups had among the lowest normalized peripheral clonal expansion, especially among CD8+ T cells. Which antigens the clonally expanded peripheral T cells were specific for was not determined. Clonal expansion of both CD4+ and CD8+ blood T cells was observed from baseline to week 6 at doses 0.1 to 3.0 mg/kg.

Patients with autoimmune disease history or receiving systemic immunosuppression were excluded from the trial. Peripheral blood for TCR sequencing was collected from all dose cohorts at baseline, on cycle 4 day 1, and on cycle 7 day 1. Samples were obtained from an open-label, multicenter, first-in-human phase I dose-escalation trial of ivuxolimab. Adults with locally advanced or metastatic melanoma, renal cell carcinoma, hepatocellular carcinoma or head and neck squamous cell carcinoma were enrolled in the trial. CD4+ and CD8+ T cells were sorted separately from peripheral blood before TCR sequencing. As for this clone: Its antigen has not been determined. Base-call qualities are not available, and no considerably larger clone is one nucleotide away.

To sequence the TCRbeta CDR3 region, genomic DNA was isolated from the sorted cells. The immunoSEQ Assay was used for sequencing of TCRbeta CDR3 regions. Not all clones reach the TCRdb copy of this immuneACCESS table, which keeps in-frame sequences only. Checked studies attribute under half of the gap to unresolved V genes and leave the rest unexplained. Counted in this sample were 75,000 to 100,000 clones; around 85% of them appeared once. The biggest ten clones account for around 5.5% of the sample. The germline V gene sets CDR1 to SGHNT and CDR2 to YENEEA. V is reduced by 3 bases and J by 6 bases, leaving a spacing of 11 bases between them. The CDR3 spans 13 residues, from the cysteine through the phenylalanine. Only the CDR3 region is kept as DNA, spanning 39 bases read in frame from base 1.

The receptor's source is an adult with an advanced solid tumor such as melanoma, head and neck, liver or kidney cancer. This sample comprised CD4+ or CD8+ T cells sorted from blood, obtained in a trial of the OX40 agonist ivuxolimab. The chain is encoded by TRBV11-3 joined to TRBJ1-2, with the identity of the D gene unclear. The DNA is TGTGCCAGCAGCTTGAATCGACTGGATGGCTACACCTTC. Its protein is CASSLNRLDGYTF.